These 18 T cell receptor beta chains came from one sample sequenced in a study of T cell repertoires in cytomegalovirus infection. TCRdb reprocessed the reads via MiXCR and lists one record per CDR3 protein. The profile covers hundreds of thousands of distinct CDR3 sequences, with almost 30% appearing a single time and 15% to 20% taken by the ten largest. These receptors' antigens are unknown. This specimen was cultured PBMCs, taken from culture after CMV antigen stimulation. Receptor source: a human donor in good health (CMV status not recorded). Some clones in this sample may be carry-over from other donors' samples.

This chain uses TRBV7-9 with TRBJ2-7, with D possibly being TRBD2 (6 bases). Germline CDR1 SEHNR, CDR2 FQNEAQ (reference sequence). The CDR3 contains 15 residues. V lost 0 bases to trimming and J lost 3 bases, with 12 bases between them. CDR3 bases: TGTGCCAGCAGCTTAGCCCCCAGACTAGGCTACGAGCAGTACTTC. Its protein is CASSLAPRLGYEQYF.

This clonotype was counted only a few times. The genes are TRBV28 and TRBJ1-1; D perhaps matches TRBD1 (5 bases). With 2 bases removed from V and 7 bases from J, the gap between germline ends came to 14 bases. The CDR3 runs 14 residues. Germline CDR1 reads MDHEN; CDR2 reads SYDVKM. CDR3 coding DNA: TGTGCCAGCAGTTTACACGGGGCGTCAGGTGAAGCTTTCTTT. Translation gives CASSLHGASGEAFF. Variable domain in full (rest from reference TRBV28 and TRBJ1-1): DVKVTQSSRYLVKRTGEKVFLECVQDMDHENMFWYRQDPGLGLRLIYFSYDVKMKEKGDIPEGYSVSREKKERFSLILESASTNQTSMYLCASSLHGASGEAFFGQGTRLTVV.

This clonotype was detected ten times or more. The CDR3 sequence: CASSLDPQTFYGYTF. CDR3 DNA: TGTGCCAGCAGCTTAGACCCACAGACGTTCTATGGCTACACCTTC. The chain joins TRBV11-2 to TRBJ1-2; D not resolved. Trimming cost V 0 bases and J 4 bases, with 12 bases left between them. CDR1 and CDR2 (germline): SGHAT, FQNNGV. This CDR3 is built from 15 residues.

A few counts support this clonotype. The V call is TRBV7-9, the J call TRBJ2-4; D assignment may be TRBD1 or TRBD2 (6 bases each). This CDR3 has 17 amino acids. The germline V gene encodes CDR1 SEHNR and CDR2 FQNEAQ (reference sequence). Trimming removed 5 bases from V and 1 base from J, with 18 bases in between. The CDR3 loop is CASSPIGGLGAKNIQYF. In DNA form, the CDR3 reads TGTGCCAGCAGCCCGATCGGGGGCTTAGGGGCCAAAAACATTCAGTACTTC.

This clonotype occurred many times. The chain is built from TRBV20-1 and TRBJ1-2; D may be TRBD1 (5 bases). Germline loops: CDR1 DFQATT, CDR2 SNEGSKA (reference sequence). V shed 1 base and J shed 8 bases, with 20 bases lying between them. The CDR3 consists of 15 residues. CDR3 coding DNA: TGCAGTGCTAGAGCCCCCGGGGGGGGGATTGAGGGCTACACCTTC. Translating it yields CSARAPGGGIEGYTF.

This clonotype has ten or more counts. The chain combines TRBV10-3 with TRBJ1-5; D is undetermined. Germline CDR1 ENHRY, CDR2 SYGVKD. V was pared by 0 bases and J by 3 bases, with 12 bases between. The CDR3 length is 16 residues. CDR3 nucleotide sequence: TGTGCCATCAGTGAGTCGGGTGTGCCCTCCAATCAGCCCCAGCATTTT. Protein: CAISESGVPSNQPQHF.

The gene calls are TRBV7-6 and TRBJ2-7; the match to TRBD1 covers 10 bases. There are 14 residues in the CDR3. J gave up 4 bases and V 4 bases, and 4 bases lay outside the gene matches. In germline, CDR1 is SGHVS, CDR2 FNYEAQ. As DNA, the CDR3 is TGTGCCAGCAGCTACGGGACAGGGGTGTACGAGCAGTACTTC. Encoded protein: CASSYGTGVYEQYF. Complete variable domain (other parts from reference TRBV7-6 and TRBJ2-7): GAGVSQSPRYKVTKRGQDVALRCDPISGHVSLYWYRQALGQGPEFLTYFNYEAQQDKSGLPNDRFSAERPEGSISTLTIQRTEQRDSAMYRCASSYGTGVYEQYFGPGTRLTVT.

The V and J genes are TRBV6-1 and TRBJ2-1; D not resolved. The V end was cut by 1 base, the J end by 10 bases, with 8 bases between. The CDR3 has 12 amino acids. Germline V CDR1 and CDR2: MNHNS, SASEGT. The CDR3 DNA reads TGTGCCAGCAGTGAAGTAGGTCGGGAGCAGTTCTTC. Its translation is CASSEVGREQFF.

This clonotype was found a few times. The rearrangement uses TRBV7-2 and TRBJ1-4, with D tentatively TRBD1 (6 bases). The CDR3 runs to 16 residues. Trimming took off 1 base at V and 5 bases at J, with 14 bases between the two ends. The germline V gene encodes CDR1 SGHTA and CDR2 FQGNSA. CDR3 loop: CASSLGATGRNEKLFF. CDR3 sequence (DNA): TGTGCCAGCAGCTTAGGAGCGACAGGTCGGAATGAAAAACTGTTTTTT.

This clonotype was seen more than once but under ten times. This chain joins TRBV9 and TRBJ2-3; D is possibly TRBD1 (6 bases). Looked up from germline, CDR1 is SGDLS and CDR2 is YYNGEE. V lost 2 bases and J 6 bases, leaving 10 bases between the germline ends. This CDR3 spans 13 amino acids. The CDR3 coding sequence is TGTGCCAGCAGCGTTACAGGGAGCGATACGCAGTATTTT. It encodes CASSVTGSDTQYF.

The table lists this clonotype with a few counts. This chain connects TRBV19 to TRBJ1-1; 8 bases agree with TRBD1. CDR3 size: 19 residues. V lost 6 bases, J lost 3 bases, and 21 bases stayed unmatched. Germline V lookup: CDR1 LNHDA, CDR2 SQIVND (reference sequence). This chain's CDR3 is CASRAKYGGATGVDTEAFF. CDR3 bases: TGTGCCAGTAGAGCCAAGTACGGGGGCGCGACAGGGGTGGACACTGAAGCTTTCTTT. Looking up the rest from reference TRBV19 and TRBJ1-1 gives the full variable domain: DGGITQSPKYLFRKEGQNVTLSCEQNLNHDAMYWYRQDPGQGLRLIYYSQIVNDFQKGDIAEGYSVSREKKESFPLTVTSAQKNPTAFYLCASRAKYGGATGVDTEAFFGQGTRLTVV.

This clonotype showed up many times. The chain couples TRBV6-1 to TRBJ1-5; tentative D call: TRBD1 (5 bases). Germline CDR1 MNHNS, CDR2 SASEGT. Trimming removed 4 bases at V and 2 bases at J, with 12 bases between. The CDR3 sequence is 15 residues long. Written as DNA, the CDR3 is TGTGCCAGCAGTGTAACCAGGGACCGCAATCAGCCCCAGCATTTT. It encodes CASSVTRDRNQPQHF.

This chain uses TRBV5-1 with TRBJ2-1, with 10 bases matching TRBD2. After removal of 3 bases from V and 1 base from J, the junction contained 7 bases not matched to a gene. CDR1 and CDR2 from the germline V gene are SGHRS and YFSETQ. The CDR3 has 17 residues. The CDR3 sequence is CASSSRTSGSSYNEQFF. The CDR3 nucleotides read TGCGCCAGCAGCTCTCGGACTAGCGGCTCATCCTACAATGAGCAGTTCTTC.

The J gene is TRBJ1-6, the V gene TRBV19; weak D call: TRBD1 (5 bases). V was pared by 5 bases and J by 4 bases, with 15 bases between. CDR3 length: 16 residues. CDR1 LNHDA and CDR2 SQIVND come from the germline V gene (reference sequence). DNA of the CDR3: TGTGCCAGTAGTGTGTCCGCGACAGTTTATAATTCACCCCTCCACTTT. Translated, it gives CASSVSATVYNSPLHF.

The V call is TRBV12-3 or TRBV12-4, the J call TRBJ2-7; D possibly uses TRBD1 or TRBD2 (5 bases each). This CDR3 region has 13 residues. The V end lost 0 bases, the J end lost 7 bases, and 10 bases lay between the germline ends. The CDR3 coding sequence is TGTGCCAGCAGTTTAGCGAGGGGCTGGGAGCAGTACTTC. Amino acid sequence: CASSLARGWEQYF.

A word on this clonotype: The junction and the germline gene differ at one end; a read error may be behind it. The chain joins TRBV30 to TRBJ1-4; no clear D gene. Looked up from germline, CDR1 is GTSNPN and CDR2 is SVGIG (reference sequence). The CDR3 sequence is 16 residues long. Here the CDR3 reads CAWNVRVSGLMKKLLF. DNA of the CDR3: TGTGCCTGGAATGTACGAGTATCCGGATTAATGAAAAAACTGCTTTTT.

The table lists this clonotype with a few counts. This sequence joins TRBV7-2 and TRBJ2-7, with a weak D call TRBD1 (6 bases). V was cut by 5 bases and J by 5 bases, with 10 bases left in between. Per the germline V gene, CDR1 is SGHTA and CDR2 is FQGNSA. The CDR3 totals 12 residues. CDR3 protein: CASSPQGHEQYF. In DNA, the CDR3 is TGTGCCAGCAGCCCCCAGGGGCACGAGCAGTACTTC.

This clonotype was seen ten or more times. V and J are TRBV27 and TRBJ1-2, with 12 nucleotides matching TRBD1. Germline V lookup: CDR1 MNHEY, CDR2 SMNVEV (reference sequence). J was trimmed by 6 bases and V by 9 bases; bases with no gene match: 11. There are 15 residues in the CDR3. The CDR3: CARLIRDRGQDGYTF. Written as DNA, the CDR3 is TGTGCCAGGTTGATCCGGGACAGGGGGCAGGATGGCTACACCTTC.